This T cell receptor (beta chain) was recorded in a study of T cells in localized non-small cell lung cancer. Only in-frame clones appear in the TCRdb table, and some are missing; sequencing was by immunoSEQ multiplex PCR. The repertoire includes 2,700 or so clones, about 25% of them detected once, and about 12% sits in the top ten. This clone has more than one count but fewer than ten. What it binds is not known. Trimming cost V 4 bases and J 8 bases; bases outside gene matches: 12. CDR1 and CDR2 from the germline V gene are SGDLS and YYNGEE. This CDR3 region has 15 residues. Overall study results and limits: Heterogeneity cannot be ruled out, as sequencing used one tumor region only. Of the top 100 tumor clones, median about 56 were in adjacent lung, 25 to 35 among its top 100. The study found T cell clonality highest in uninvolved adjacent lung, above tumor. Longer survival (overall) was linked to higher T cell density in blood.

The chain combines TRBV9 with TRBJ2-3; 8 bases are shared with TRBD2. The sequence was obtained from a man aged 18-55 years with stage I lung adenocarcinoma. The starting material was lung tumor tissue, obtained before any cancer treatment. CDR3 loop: CASSLREGGFGTQYF. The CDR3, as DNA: TGTGCCAGCAGCCTTCGGGAGGGGGGCTTTGGTACGCAGTATTTT.